This T cell receptor beta chain comes out of a study of identical twins (dated by TCRdb to the mid-2010s). For context, the study as a whole: To test whether fetal clonotypes persist, the study used deep sequencing on TCR alpha and beta repertoires from monozygotic twins, unrelated adults of various ages, and cord blood. To rule out contamination, replicate twin experiments were performed at different times with different library preparation protocols. General conclusions and limits of the study: Compared with coincidental sharing between unrelated individuals, out-of-frame TCR alpha sequences shared between twins showed an excess of sequences with low generation probability. Because the same donors could not be followed over many years, conclusions were based on cross-sectional statistical analysis. In monozygotic twins, out-of-frame TCR alpha sharing was systematically underestimated by recombination models, although the models agreed with sharing between unrelated individuals. Invariant T cells such as MAIT and iNKT could partly confound zero-insertion analyses, though diverse VJ usage argued against this for most clonotypes. The excess sharing between twins in beta out-of-frame sequences was weaker because fewer shared sequences reduced the signal-to-noise ratio. Fewer insertions were carried by abundant cord blood beta clonotypes, a similar but weaker trend appeared in young adult naive repertoires, and no such trend appeared in memory repertoires.

Only healthy Caucasian donors were included. The twin cohort consisted of three pairs of female monozygotic twins, all aged about 18 to 29 years. Miltenyi CD45RO+ enrichment and human naive T-cell isolation kits were used to isolate memory (CD45RO+) and naive T cells from PBMC. This clonotype was detected a few times. No antigen is known for it. Base qualities are not at hand, and no much larger clone is one base apart. The receptor library was made with 5' RACE. Sequencing used an Illumina HiSeq 2000. A universal primer binding site was introduced by template switching, and a unique molecular identifier was present in the final cDNA, enabling accurate counting of TCR cDNA molecules. Specific primers in the conserved constant-segment region were used to synthesize first-strand cDNA for the TCR alpha and beta chains. To control for contamination, every cDNA library carried two barcodes: a SMART-Mk sample barcode plus Illumina barcodes. TruSeq adapter sequences along with Illumina sample barcodes were introduced in two successive PCR steps. The TCR alpha and beta cDNA libraries were sequenced on the Illumina HiSeq platform using custom primers. As for how the authors treated the data: MiGEC was used to process raw reads and extract unique molecular identifiers, and MiXCR was used to find CDR3 positions. For each individual, recombination models were inferred using an EM algorithm with the repgenHMM and IGoR tools. Shared clonotypes were analyzed with the tcR package in R, and sharing was normalized by the product of cloneset sizes. Out-of-frame nonproductive sequences were analyzed to study raw recombination free of thymic and clonal selection effects. Using fastp trimming at Q25 and MiXCR clonotype assembly, TCRdb reanalyzed the public sequencing data and kept in-frame beta chains. Rows matching on CDR3 protein sequence are summarized as one entry with the most common DNA and genes. The V and J calls were not made by the authors but by TCRdb's processing. In all, the sample holds around 280,000 distinct CDR3 sequences, and around 8.8% of those were seen once. The ten largest account for approximately 2.1% of the sample.

The data also belong to a second study, concerning yellow fever vaccine responses in identical twins. As that second paper reports: According to the authors, in identical twins the way T cells responded to vaccination appeared partly convergent and partly personalized. In identical twins, the study followed T cell clones that responded to the vaccine with precision.

The receptor was isolated from a woman aged 18-29 years in good health. The sample consisted of memory (CD45RO+) T cells sorted from blood. The cell subset or site label, as the study defines it: CD45RO+ enriched T cells.

In nucleotides, the sequence is TGTGCCAGCAGCTGGGGGGAGATGAACACTGAAGCTTTCTTT. It codes for CASSWGEMNTEAFF. The chain couples TRBV7-2 to TRBJ1-1; TRBD1 is perhaps the D gene, given 5 matching bases. As encoded in the germline V gene, CDR1 is SGHTA while CDR2 is FQGNSA. Trimming takes 4 bases from V and 0 bases from J, and the germline ends sit 9 bases apart. There are 14 amino acids in the CDR3, from cysteine to phenylalanine inclusive. Only the CDR3 part of the read is kept: 42 bases, read in frame from the first base.